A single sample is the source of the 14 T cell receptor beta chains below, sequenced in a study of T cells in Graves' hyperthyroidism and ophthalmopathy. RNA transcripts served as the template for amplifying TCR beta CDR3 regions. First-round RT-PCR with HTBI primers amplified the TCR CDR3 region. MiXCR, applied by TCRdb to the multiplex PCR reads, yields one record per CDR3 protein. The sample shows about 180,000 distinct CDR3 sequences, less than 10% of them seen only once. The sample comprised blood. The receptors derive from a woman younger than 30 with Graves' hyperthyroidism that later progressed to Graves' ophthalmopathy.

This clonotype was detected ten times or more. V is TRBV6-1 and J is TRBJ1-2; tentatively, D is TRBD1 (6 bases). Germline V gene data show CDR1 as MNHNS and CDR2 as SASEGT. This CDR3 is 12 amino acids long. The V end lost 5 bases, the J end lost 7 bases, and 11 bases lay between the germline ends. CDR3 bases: TGTGCCAGCAGTTGGGACACTTCTGGCTACACCTTC. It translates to CASSWDTSGYTF.

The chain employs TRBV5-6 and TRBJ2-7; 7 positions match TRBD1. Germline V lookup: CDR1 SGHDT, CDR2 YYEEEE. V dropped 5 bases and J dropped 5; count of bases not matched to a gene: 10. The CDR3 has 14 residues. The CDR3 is CASRRIDRVHEQYF. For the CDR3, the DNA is TGTGCCAGCAGGAGAATCGACAGGGTCCACGAGCAGTACTTC.

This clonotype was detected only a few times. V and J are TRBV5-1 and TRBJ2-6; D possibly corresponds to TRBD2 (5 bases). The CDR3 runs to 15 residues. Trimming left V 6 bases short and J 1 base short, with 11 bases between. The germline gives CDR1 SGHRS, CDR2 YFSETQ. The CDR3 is CASNPGESGANVLTF. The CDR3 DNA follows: TGCGCCAGCAACCCCGGGGAGTCTGGGGCCAACGTCCTGACTTTC.

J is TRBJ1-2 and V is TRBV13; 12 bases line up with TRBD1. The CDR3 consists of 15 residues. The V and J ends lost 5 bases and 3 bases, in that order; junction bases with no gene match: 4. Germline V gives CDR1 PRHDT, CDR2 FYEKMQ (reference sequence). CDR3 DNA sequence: TGTGCCAGCAGCGCCGGGGACAGGGGGCACTATGGCTACACCTTC. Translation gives CASSAGDRGHYGYTF.

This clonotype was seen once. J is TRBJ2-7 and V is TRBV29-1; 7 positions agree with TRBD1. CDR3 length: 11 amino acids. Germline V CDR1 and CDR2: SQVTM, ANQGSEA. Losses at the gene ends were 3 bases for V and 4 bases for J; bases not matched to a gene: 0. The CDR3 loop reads CSVDRGYEQYF. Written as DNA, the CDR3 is TGCAGCGTTGACAGGGGGTACGAGCAGTACTTC.

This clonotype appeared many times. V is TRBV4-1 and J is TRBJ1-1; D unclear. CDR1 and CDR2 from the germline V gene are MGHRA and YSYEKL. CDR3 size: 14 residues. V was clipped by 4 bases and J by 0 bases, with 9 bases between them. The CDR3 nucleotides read TGCGCCAGCAGCCCACCGACTCTGAACACTGAAGCTTTCTTT. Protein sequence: CASSPPTLNTEAFF.

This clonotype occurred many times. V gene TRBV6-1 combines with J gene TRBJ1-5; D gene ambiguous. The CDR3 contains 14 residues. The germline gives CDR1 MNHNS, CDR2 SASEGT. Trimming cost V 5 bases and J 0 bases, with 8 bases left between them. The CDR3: CASSRTHSNQPQHF. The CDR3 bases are TGTGCCAGCAGTAGAACCCATAGCAATCAGCCCCAGCATTTT.

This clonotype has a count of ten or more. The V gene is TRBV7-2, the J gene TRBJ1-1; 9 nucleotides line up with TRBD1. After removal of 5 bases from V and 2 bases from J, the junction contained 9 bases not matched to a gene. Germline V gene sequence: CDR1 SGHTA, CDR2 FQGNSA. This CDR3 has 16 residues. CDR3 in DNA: TGTGCCAGCAGCAAGAGAGGGACAGGGTTAAACACTGAAGCTTTCTTT. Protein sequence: CASSKRGTGLNTEAFF.

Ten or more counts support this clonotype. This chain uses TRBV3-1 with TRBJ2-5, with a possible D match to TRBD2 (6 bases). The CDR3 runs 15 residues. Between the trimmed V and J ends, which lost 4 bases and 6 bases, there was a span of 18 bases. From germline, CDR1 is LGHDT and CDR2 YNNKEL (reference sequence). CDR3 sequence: CASSRGTSPRQTQYF. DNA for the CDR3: TGTGCCAGCAGCCGCGGGACCAGTCCCAGACAGACCCAGTACTTC.

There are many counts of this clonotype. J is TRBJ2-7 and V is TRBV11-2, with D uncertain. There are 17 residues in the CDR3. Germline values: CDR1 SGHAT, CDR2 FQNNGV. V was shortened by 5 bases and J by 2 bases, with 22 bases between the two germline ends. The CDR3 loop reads CASSPPRFTGFTYEQYF. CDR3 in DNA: TGTGCCAGCAGCCCCCCTAGGTTTACGGGCTTCACCTACGAGCAGTACTTC. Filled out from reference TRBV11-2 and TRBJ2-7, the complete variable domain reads EAGVAQSPRYKIIEKRQSVAFWCNPISGHATLYWYQQILGQGPKLLIQFQNNGVVDDSQLPKDRFSAERLKGVDSTLKIQPAKLEDSAVYLCASSPPRFTGFTYEQYFGPGTRLTVT.

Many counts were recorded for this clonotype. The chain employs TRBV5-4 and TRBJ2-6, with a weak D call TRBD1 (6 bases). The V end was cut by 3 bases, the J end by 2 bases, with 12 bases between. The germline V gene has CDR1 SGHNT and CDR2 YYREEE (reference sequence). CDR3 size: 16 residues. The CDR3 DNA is TGTGCCAGCAGCTGGACCAACAGGGCTGGGGCCAACGTCCTGACTTTC. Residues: CASSWTNRAGANVLTF.

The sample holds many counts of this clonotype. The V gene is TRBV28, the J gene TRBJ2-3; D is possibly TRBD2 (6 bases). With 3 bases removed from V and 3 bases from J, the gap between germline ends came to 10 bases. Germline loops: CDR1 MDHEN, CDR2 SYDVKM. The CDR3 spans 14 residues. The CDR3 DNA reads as TGTGCCAGCAGTTTGGAGGGGCAGACAGATACGCAGTATTTT. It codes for CASSLEGQTDTQYF.

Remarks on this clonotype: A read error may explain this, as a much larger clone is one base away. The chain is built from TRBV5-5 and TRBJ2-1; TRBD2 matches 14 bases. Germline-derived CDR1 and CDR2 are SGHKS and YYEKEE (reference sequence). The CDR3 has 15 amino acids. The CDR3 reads CASQGLAGADNEQLF. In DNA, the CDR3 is TGTGCCAGCCAGGGACTAGCGGGGGCCGACAATGAGCAGCTCTTC.

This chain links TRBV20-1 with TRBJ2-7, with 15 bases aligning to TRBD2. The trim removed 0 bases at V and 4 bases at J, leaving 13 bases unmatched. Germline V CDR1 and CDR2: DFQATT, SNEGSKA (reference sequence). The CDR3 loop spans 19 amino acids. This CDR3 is CSARDPGTSGGRYPYEQYF. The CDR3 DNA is TGCAGTGCTAGAGATCCCGGGACTAGCGGGGGGCGGTACCCATACGAGCAGTACTTC.